The present T cell receptor (beta chain) was sequenced within a study of blood T cell repertoires in COVID-19. Study in general: The samples span acute and convalescent COVID-19 from the United States, Italy and Spain. The cDNA or gDNA used as material had been derived from T cells, B-cell-depleted T cells, or PBMCs.

V lost 2 bases, J lost 5 bases, and 6 bases stayed unmatched. The CDR3 has 15 residues. Germline values: CDR1 SGHRS, CDR2 YFSETQ. Original processing notes: Estimated nucleated cell counts came from reference gene primer amplification. Sequenced by immunoSEQ multiplex PCR; TCRdb stores in-frame clones only, minus some. The V and J calls and the clone size are those of that table, but D and trimming were determined from the DNA. This sample yields some 100,000 clones, of which around 80% are seen a single time; about 7% belongs to the top ten. This clonotype was sampled from a man aged 45-65 years with active or convalescent COVID-19. This chain links TRBV5-1 with TRBJ2-2; 7 bases match TRBD1. Sample: peripheral blood. Here the CDR3 reads CASSLEGQITGELFF. DNA for the CDR3: TGCGCCAGCAGCTTAGAGGGACAGATAACCGGGGAGCTGTTTTTT.